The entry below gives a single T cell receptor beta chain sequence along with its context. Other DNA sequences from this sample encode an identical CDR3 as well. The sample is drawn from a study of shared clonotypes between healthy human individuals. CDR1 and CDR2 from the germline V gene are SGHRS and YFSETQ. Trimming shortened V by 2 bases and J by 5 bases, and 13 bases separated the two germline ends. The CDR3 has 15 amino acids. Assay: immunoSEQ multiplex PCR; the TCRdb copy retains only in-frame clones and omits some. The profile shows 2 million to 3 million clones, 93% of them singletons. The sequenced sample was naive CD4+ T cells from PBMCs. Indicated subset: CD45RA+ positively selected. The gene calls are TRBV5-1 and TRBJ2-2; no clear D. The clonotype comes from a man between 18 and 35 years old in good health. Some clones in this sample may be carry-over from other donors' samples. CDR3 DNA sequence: TGCGCCAGCAGCTTAGTGGGTTTGAATACCGGGGAGCTGTTTTTT. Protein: CASSLVGLNTGELFF.